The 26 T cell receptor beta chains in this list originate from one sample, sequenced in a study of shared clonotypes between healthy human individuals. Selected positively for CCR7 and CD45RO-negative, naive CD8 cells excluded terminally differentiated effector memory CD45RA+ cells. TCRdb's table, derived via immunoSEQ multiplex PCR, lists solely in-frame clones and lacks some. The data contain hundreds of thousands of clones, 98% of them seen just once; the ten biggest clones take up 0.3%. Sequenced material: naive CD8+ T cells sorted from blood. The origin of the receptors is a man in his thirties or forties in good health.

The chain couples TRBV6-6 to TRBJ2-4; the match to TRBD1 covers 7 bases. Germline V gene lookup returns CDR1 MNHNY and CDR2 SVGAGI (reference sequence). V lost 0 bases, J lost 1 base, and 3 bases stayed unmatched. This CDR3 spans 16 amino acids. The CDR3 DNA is TGTGCCAGCAGTTACTCGTTACAGGGGGCCAAAAACATTCAGTACTTC. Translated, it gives CASSYSLQGAKNIQYF.

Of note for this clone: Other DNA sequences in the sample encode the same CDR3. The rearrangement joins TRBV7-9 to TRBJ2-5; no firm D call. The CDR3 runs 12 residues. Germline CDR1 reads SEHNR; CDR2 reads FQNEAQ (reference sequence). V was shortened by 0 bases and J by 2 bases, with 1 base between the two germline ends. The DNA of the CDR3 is TGTGCCAGCAGCTTAGCTCAAGAGACCCAGTACTTC. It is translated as CASSLAQETQYF. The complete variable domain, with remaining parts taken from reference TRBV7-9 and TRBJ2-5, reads DTGVSQNPRHKITKRGQNVTFRCDPISEHNRLYWYRQTLGQGPEFLTYFQNEAQLEKSRLLSDRFSAERPKGSFSTLEIQRTEQGDSAMYLCASSLAQETQYFGPGTRLLVL.

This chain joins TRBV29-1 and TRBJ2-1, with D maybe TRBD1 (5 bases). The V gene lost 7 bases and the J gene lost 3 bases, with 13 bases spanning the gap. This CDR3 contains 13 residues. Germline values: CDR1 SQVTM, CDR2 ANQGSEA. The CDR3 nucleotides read TGCAGCGCCGAAGGGGTCGACTACAATGAGCAGTTCTTC. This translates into CSAEGVDYNEQFF.

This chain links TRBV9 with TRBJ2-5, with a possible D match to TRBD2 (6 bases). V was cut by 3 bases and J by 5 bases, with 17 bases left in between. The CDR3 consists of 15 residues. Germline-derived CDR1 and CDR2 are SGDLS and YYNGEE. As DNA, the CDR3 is TGTGCCAGCAGCGCCCGGGACTCCCTCGCGGAGACCCAGTACTTC. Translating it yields CASSARDSLAETQYF.

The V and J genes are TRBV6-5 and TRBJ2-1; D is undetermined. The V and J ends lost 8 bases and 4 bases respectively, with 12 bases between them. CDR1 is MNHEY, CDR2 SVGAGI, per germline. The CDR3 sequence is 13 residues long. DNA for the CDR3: TGTGCCAGCTCCCAAGTTCTATACAATGAGCAGTTCTTC. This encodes CASSQVLYNEQFF.

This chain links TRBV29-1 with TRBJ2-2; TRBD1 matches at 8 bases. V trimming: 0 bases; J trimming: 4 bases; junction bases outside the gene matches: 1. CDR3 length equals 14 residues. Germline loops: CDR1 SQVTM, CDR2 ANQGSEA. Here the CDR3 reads CSVEEGTGTGELFF. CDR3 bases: TGCAGCGTTGAAGAGGGGACAGGCACCGGGGAGCTGTTTTTT.

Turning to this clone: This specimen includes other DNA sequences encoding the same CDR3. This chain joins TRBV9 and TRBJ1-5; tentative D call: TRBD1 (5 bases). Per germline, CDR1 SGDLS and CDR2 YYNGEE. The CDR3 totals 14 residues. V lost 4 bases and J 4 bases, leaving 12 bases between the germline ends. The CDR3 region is CASSPGGVNQPQHF. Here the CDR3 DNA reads TGTGCCAGCAGCCCTGGAGGGGTTAATCAGCCCCAGCATTTT.

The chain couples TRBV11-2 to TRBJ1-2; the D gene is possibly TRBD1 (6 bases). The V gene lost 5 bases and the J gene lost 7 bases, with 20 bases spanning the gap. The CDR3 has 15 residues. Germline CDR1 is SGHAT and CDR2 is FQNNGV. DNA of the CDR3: TGTGCCAGCAGCCCGCACTCACAGGGCTCTAGTGGCTACACCTTC. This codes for CASSPHSQGSSGYTF.

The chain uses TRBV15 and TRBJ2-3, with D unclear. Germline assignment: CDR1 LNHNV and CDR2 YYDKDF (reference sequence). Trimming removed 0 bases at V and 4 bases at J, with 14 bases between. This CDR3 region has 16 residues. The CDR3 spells CATSRDRGASPDTQYF. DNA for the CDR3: TGTGCCACCAGCAGAGATCGTGGAGCGTCCCCAGATACGCAGTATTTT.

The DNA of the CDR3 is TGTGCCAGCAAGGCGACGGGGGGCACTGAAGCTTTCTTT. This translates into CASKATGGTEAFF. The chain employs TRBV28 and TRBJ1-1; tentative D call: TRBD1 (5 bases). The CDR3 covers 13 residues. Germline CDR1 reads MDHEN; CDR2 reads SYDVKM. V lost 7 bases to trimming and J lost 4 bases, with 13 bases between them.

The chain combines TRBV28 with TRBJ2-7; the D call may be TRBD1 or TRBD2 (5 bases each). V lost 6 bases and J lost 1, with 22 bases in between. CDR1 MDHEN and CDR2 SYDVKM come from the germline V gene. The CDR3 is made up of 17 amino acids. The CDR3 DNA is TGTGCCAGCAGCCATCGCCTTCGAGGGGCGCTTTCCTACGAGCAGTACTTC. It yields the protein CASSHRLRGALSYEQYF. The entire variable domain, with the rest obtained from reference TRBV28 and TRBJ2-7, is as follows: DVKVTQSSRYLVKRTGEKVFLECVQDMDHENMFWYRQDPGLGLRLIYFSYDVKMKEKGDIPEGYSVSREKKERFSLILESASTNQTSMYLCASSHRLRGALSYEQYFGPGTRLTVT.

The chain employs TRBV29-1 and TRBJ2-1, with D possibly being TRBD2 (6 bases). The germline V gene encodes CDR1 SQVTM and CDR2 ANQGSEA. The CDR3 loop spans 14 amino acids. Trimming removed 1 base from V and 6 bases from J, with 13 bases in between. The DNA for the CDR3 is TGCAGCGTTGAAGTGACGGGAGTCCGCAATGAGCAGTTCTTC. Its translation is CSVEVTGVRNEQFF.

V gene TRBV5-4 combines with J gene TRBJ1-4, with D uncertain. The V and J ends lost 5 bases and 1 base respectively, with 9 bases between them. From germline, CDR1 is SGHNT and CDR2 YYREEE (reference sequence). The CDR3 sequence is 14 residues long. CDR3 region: CASRRVGTNEKLFF. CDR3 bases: TGTGCCAGCAGGAGAGTTGGAACTAATGAAAAACTGTTTTTT.

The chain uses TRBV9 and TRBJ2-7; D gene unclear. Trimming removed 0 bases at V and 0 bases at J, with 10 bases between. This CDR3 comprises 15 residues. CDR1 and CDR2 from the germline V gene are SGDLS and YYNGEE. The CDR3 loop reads CASSVGVGYSYEQYF. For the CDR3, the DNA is TGTGCCAGCAGCGTAGGGGTGGGTTACTCCTACGAGCAGTACTTC. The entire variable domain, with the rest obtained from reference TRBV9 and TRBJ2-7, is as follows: DSGVTQTPKHLITATGQRVTLRCSPRSGDLSVYWYQQSLDQGLQFLIQYYNGEERAKGNILERFSAQQFPDLHSELNLSSLELGDSALYFCASSVGVGYSYEQYFGPGTRLTVT.

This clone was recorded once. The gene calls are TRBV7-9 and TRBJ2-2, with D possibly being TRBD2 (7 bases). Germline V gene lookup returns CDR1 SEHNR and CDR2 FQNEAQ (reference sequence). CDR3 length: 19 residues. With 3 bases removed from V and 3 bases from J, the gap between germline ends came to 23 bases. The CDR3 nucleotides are TGTGCCAGCAGCTTTATAGGGGGGGCCCCGGGACTTTACACCGGGGAGCTGTTTTTT. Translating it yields CASSFIGGAPGLYTGELFF.

CDR3: CASSLFASDSQETQYF. The CDR3 DNA follows: TGTGCCAGCAGTTTATTCGCTAGCGACAGTCAAGAGACCCAGTACTTC. The gene calls are TRBV28 and TRBJ2-5; D is possibly TRBD2 (6 bases). Trimming took off 1 base at V and 2 bases at J, with 14 bases between the two ends. The V gene's germline CDR1 is MDHEN and CDR2 SYDVKM. The CDR3 consists of 16 residues.

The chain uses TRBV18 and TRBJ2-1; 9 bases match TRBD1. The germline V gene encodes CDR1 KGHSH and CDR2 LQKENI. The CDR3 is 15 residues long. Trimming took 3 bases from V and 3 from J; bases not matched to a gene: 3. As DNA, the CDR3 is TGTGCCAGCTCACCGCCGGGACAGGGCTACAATGAGCAGTTCTTC. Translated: CASSPPGQGYNEQFF.

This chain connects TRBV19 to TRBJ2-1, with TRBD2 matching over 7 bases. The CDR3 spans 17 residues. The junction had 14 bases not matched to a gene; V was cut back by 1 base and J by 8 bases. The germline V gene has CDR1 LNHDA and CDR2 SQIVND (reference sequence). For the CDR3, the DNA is TGTGCCAGTAGTATAGTTGAGGAGGCGGGAGTAGGCGATGAGCAGTTCTTC. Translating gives CASSIVEEAGVGDEQFF.

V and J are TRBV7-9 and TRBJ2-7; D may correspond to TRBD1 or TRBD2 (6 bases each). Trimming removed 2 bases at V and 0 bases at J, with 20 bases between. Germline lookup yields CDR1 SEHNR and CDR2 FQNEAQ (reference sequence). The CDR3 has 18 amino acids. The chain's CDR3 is CASSLPSDKGGSSYEQYF. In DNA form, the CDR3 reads TGTGCCAGCAGCTTACCCAGCGACAAGGGGGGTAGCTCCTACGAGCAGTACTTC. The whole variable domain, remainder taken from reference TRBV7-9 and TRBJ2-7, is DTGVSQNPRHKITKRGQNVTFRCDPISEHNRLYWYRQTLGQGPEFLTYFQNEAQLEKSRLLSDRFSAERPKGSFSTLEIQRTEQGDSAMYLCASSLPSDKGGSSYEQYFGPGTRLTVT.

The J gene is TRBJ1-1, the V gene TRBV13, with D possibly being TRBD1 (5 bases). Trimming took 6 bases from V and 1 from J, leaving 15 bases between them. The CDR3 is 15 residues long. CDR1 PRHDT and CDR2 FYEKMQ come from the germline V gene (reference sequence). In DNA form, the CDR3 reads TGTGCCAGCAGTTTACCGGGACGAAGGAACACTGAAGCTTTCTTT. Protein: CASSLPGRRNTEAFF.

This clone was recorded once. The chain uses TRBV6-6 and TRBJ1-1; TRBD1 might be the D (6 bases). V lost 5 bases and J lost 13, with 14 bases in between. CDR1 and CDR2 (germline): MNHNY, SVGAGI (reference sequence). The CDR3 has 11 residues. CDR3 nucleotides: TGTGCCAGCAGTCCCCATGACAGGATTTTCTTT. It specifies CASSPHDRIFF.

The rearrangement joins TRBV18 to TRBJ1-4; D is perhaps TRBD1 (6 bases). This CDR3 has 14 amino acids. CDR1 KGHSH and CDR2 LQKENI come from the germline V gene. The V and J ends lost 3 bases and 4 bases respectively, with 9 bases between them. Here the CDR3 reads CASSPDSFNEKLFF. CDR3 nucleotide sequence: TGTGCCAGCTCACCGGACAGCTTTAATGAAAAACTGTTTTTT.

CDR3 loop: CASSTSVTSGSFNEQYF. As DNA, the CDR3 is TGTGCCAGTAGTACCTCCGTGACTAGCGGGAGCTTCAACGAGCAGTACTTC. The chain combines TRBV19 with TRBJ2-7; TRBD2 matches 12 bases. V trimming: 4 bases; J trimming: 5 bases; junction bases outside the gene matches: 12. The V gene's germline CDR1 is LNHDA and CDR2 SQIVND (reference sequence). This CDR3 region has 17 residues.

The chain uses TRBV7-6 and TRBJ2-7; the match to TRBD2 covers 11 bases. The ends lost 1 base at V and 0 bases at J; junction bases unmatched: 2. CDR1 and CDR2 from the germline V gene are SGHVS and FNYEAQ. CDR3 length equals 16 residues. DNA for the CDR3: TGTGCCAGCAGCTTAGGTAGCGGGAGGGCCTCCTACGAGCAGTACTTC. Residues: CASSLGSGRASYEQYF.

The CDR3 loop reads CATSRGGVDELNPTDTQYF. The CDR3 DNA follows: TGTGCCACCAGCAGAGGAGGGGTGGACGAATTGAATCCTACAGATACGCAGTATTTT. The rearrangement links TRBV15 to TRBJ2-3; D is tentatively TRBD1 or TRBD2 (5 bases each). The CDR3 sequence is 19 residues long. Germline V CDR1 and CDR2: LNHNV, YYDKDF (reference sequence). Trimming cost V 1 base and J 3 bases, with 23 bases left between them.

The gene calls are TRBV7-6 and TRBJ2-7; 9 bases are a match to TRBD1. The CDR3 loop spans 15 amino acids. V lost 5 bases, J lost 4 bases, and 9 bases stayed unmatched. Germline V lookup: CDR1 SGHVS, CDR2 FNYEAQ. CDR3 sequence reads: CASSPGTGIAYEQYF. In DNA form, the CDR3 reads TGTGCCAGCAGCCCTGGGACAGGGATTGCTTACGAGCAGTACTTC.